This T cell receptor (beta chain) is drawn from a study of cytomegalovirus exposure and HLA in healthy donors (dated by TCRdb to 2015 to 2018). For the study in its entirety: In an earlier analysis of some 610 of the donors, 276 Gb of sequence data and approximately 120 million unique TCR beta sequences from about 179 million T cells were reported. Approximately 310 gigabases of sequencing data and 70 million to 100 million unique TCR sequences were included in an early release covering 500 to 750 HLA-typed donors. Of the roughly 400 genotyped donors, 81% fell in the genetic ancestry cluster associated with self-reported Caucasian donors. The study was designed to test whether signatures of past pathogen exposure could be identified by cataloging public T cell receptors. Using immunosequencing, the study profiled T cell repertoires from approximately 700 subjects and related those repertoires to cytomegalovirus serostatus. Along with the roughly 700-subject first cohort, a separate validation cohort of over 90 different subjects was used. High-throughput TCR immunosequencing, statistical association of individual TCRs with disease status, and machine learning were combined to predict cytomegalovirus infection status. In a later analysis, previously published TCR beta repertoires from roughly 710 donors were re-analyzed and high-resolution HLA genotyping was added so that TCR occurrence patterns could be studied. In the later analysis, no new phenotypic data were used to find candidate immune exposures; instead, reliance was placed on TCR beta sequences and their occurrence across donors. To decide whether each TCR beta V gene segment behaved as functional or pseudogenic, an earlier analysis of 587 of the donors relied on high-throughput TCR beta sequencing. Donor age, sex, ethnicity and CMV serostatus were compiled together with the repertoire data. In a later genetic analysis, genome-wide SNP genotypes for about 55% of the roughly 700 donors were used, and that subset was treated as a discovery cohort. All discovery cohort repertoires had been generated on a single sequencing platform. HLA typing included class I and class II loci at four-digit resolution. The number of typed donors differed by locus: about 620-640 for A, B, C, DRB1 and DQB1; about 520 for DQA1; over 600 for DPA1; and 400 to 480 for DPB1. Because of strong linkage in the cohort, 4 to 6 DR-DQ haplotypes were treated as single units for association and clustering. Among roughly 400 genotyped donors of the cohort, an average of around 240,000 unique TCR beta nucleotide sequences were sequenced per donor, roughly 20% of them non-productive.

On this clone: The specificity of this receptor is unknown. No base quality information exists; no much larger clone differs at one position.

Overall study outcomes, separate from this receptor: When HLA alleles, especially DR and DQ, strongly co-occurred, attributing TCR associations to individual alleles was difficult. A cluster of highly shared sequence variants was judged likely to be a technical artifact of the sequencing pipeline. This cohort had only TCR beta chains sequenced, and the lack of alpha or paired-chain data limited which features could be detected. Because counts were too low, approximately 15 rarely observed V segments, including chromosome 9 orphons, were excluded from the earlier analysis of 587 of the donors. HLA typing was unavailable for some donors at each locus, so association tests used only the typed subset. In a later analysis, several top co-occurrence clusters were reported to appear linked to parvovirus B19, influenza, CMV and Epstein-Barr virus. Linkage disequilibrium might explain the correlated functional status among segregating V segments, but an unknown experimental factor could not be excluded. In a later genetic analysis, a missense DCLRE1C variant was associated with V-gene and J-gene trimming of TCR beta chains, and the association was replicated in an independent cohort. A few of the identified cytomegalovirus-associated TCR beta chains were confirmed in vitro to be specific for cytomegalovirus antigens. The authors suggested that the approach could potentially be extended to other disease states and immunological phenotypes. In a later analysis, 16,951 TCR beta sequences were associated with specific HLA alleles at a false discovery rate of 0.05. An earlier analysis of approximately 570 of the donors showed that most TCR beta V segments appeared in productive rearrangements either about 90% or about 30% of the time, which broadly matched IMGT annotations. Presence/absence analyses assumed roughly uniform sequencing depth across donors, an assumption that may not hold. Compared with equally common non-associated chains, HLA-associated TCR beta chains in a later analysis were more clonally expanded and had lower generation probabilities. The classifier was reported to diagnose cytomegalovirus status with high specificity and sensitivity in both the original and validation cohorts. While some public TCRs were present in many individuals, most TCR sequences turned up only very rarely across donors. Compared with the 666-donor mean, donors in an Asian-associated ancestry cluster had fewer N-insertions in productive TCRs, according to a later genetic analysis. A further reported finding was that TCR beta sequences accurately predicted the HLA-A and HLA-B alleles for most subjects in the first cohort. Most CMV-associated TCR beta chains appeared to be HLA-restricted in a later analysis, and the HLA associations seemed to be driven largely by CMV exposure. In a later analysis, the rate of TCR association differed among HLA loci, with DRB1 alleles having the most associated TCRs and HLA-C alleles having the fewest. Some IMGT-functional V segments, including TRBV6-2 and TRBV6-3, could not be distinguished by the 87-base-pair reads and were therefore excluded. The study gave a list of more than 150 TCR beta chains associated with cytomegalovirus. For the cohort, immune exposure information was limited to CMV serostatus.

From cysteine to phenylalanine, the CDR3 is 15 amino acids long. The only DNA kept is the CDR3, 45 bases in frame from the first base. Trimming takes 4 bases from V and 2 bases from J, and the germline ends sit 16 bases apart. Looking up the germline V gene (reference sequence) yields CDR1 SGHNT and CDR2 YYREEE. Libraries were made using the immunoSEQ multiplex PCR assay. A mixture of 60 forward primers for TCR Vbeta segments and 13 reverse primers for TCR Jbeta segments was used in the multiplex PCR. A multiplex PCR assay on genomic DNA amplified the CDR3 region of rearranged TCR beta genes. Amplified TCR beta libraries were sequenced as 87-base-pair reads on the Illumina HiSeq System. The original pipeline was this. A later analysis tallied around 80 million unique TCR beta chains across the 600 to 700 repertoires, and 10 million to 11 million of those chains were shared by two or more donors. A nearest-neighbor algorithm error-corrected the raw reads and collapsed the reads into unique sequences, merging closely related sequences to remove PCR and sequencing errors. Alignment of CDR3 sequences to IMGT reference sequences was used to assign V, D and J gene segments. Each retained sequence needed at least a six-nucleotide match to both a V gene segment and a J gene segment. A rearrangement counted as productive if the CDR3 had no stop codons and remained in frame with V and J, and every other rearrangement counted as non-productive. Following IMGT convention, CDR3 was defined as the stretch from the second conserved V-encoded cysteine up to the conserved J-encoded phenylalanine. The earlier analysis of about 640 of the donors excluded any sequence lacking an unambiguous match to a single V gene segment. An earlier analysis of 587 of the donors classified V segments as functional when productive rearrangements were above 56.7% and as segregating when the standard deviation between donors was above 5%. A statistical classification framework was developed to diagnose cytomegalovirus status using the catalog of TCR beta chain sequences. V and J gene assignment, in a later analysis, came from comparing TCR nucleotide sequences with IMGT/GENE-DB human TR gene sequences. A later analysis assigned CDR3 sequences and most-parsimonious VDJ recombination scenarios with the TCRdist pipeline. In a later analysis, each TCR beta chain was defined by its CDR3 amino acid sequence together with its V-gene family, and reads lacking a unique V-gene family were excluded. In a later analysis, 450 to 600 highly shared, low-generation-probability nucleotide sequences were removed to address suspected cross-contamination and a sequencing artifact. In a later analysis, a clonal expansion index was calculated for each public chain from normalized within-repertoire ranks of inferred template counts. In a later analysis, generation probabilities were computed with a VDJ recombination model fitted to out-of-frame rearrangements, and the resulting probabilities were checked against IGoR. In a later analysis, hypergeometric tests were used to score TCR-TCR, TCR-HLA and TCR-CMV co-occurrence, with a repertoire-size bias correction applied to TCR pairs. False discovery rates were estimated in a later analysis by permuting HLA or CMV assignments 20 times. In a later analysis, co-occurring TCRs were grouped with DBSCAN, and TCRdist sequence similarity was added when clustering was performed within HLA-allele-positive subsets. For co-occurrence clustering, repertoires with fewer than 30,000 or more than 120,000 public chains were excluded, along with a handful of repertoires with anomalous nucleotide sharing. TCRdb provides this immuneACCESS table in a form limited to in-frame rearrangements. Some clones are lacking; in checked studies, under half of them reflect an unresolved V gene, and why the rest are absent is not known. The V and J calls and clone size come from that table; D and trimming were worked out from the DNA. The sample yields roughly 120,000 clones; about three quarters were counted once. The top ten constitute roughly 2.9% of the sample.

The cohort was made up of 666 healthy bone marrow donors. At the time of sampling, every cohort member was nominally healthy, though immune exposures that went unrecorded were likely present. The donor was CMV seropositive and was included in the group of some 290 seropositive cohort members. A peripheral blood sample was collected from each donor, and TCR beta sequencing was performed on peripheral blood mononuclear cells. Genomic DNA was extracted from the blood cell samples with the Qiagen DNeasy Blood Extraction Kit. The rearrangement joined TRBV5-4 to TRBJ2-7; TRBD2 is a possible D gene, resting on 5 matching bases. This TCR was recovered from a woman aged 55 to 70 in good health and CMV-seropositive. Sequencing was carried out using PBMCs. The CDR3 has the sequence CASSHSPGMTYEQYF. The sequenced DNA is TGTGCCAGCAGCCACTCCCCCGGGATGACCTACGAGCAGTACTTC.